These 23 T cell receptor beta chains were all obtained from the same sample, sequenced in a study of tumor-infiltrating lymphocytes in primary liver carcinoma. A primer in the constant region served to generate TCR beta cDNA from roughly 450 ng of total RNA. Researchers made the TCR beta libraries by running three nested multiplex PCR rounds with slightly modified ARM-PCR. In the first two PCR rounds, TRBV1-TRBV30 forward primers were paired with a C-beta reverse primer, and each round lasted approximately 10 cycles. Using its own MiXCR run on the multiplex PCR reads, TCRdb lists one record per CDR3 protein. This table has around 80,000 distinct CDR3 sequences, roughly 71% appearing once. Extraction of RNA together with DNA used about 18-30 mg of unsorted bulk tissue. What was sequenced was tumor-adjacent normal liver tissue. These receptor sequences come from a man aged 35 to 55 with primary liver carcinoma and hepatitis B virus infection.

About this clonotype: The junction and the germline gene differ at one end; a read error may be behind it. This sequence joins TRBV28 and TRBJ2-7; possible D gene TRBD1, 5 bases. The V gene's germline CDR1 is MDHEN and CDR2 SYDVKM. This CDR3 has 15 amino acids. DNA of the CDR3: TGTGTCAGCAGCTCAATGGGGCAGAGCTCCTACGAGCAGTACTTC. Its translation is CVSSSMGQSSYEQYF.

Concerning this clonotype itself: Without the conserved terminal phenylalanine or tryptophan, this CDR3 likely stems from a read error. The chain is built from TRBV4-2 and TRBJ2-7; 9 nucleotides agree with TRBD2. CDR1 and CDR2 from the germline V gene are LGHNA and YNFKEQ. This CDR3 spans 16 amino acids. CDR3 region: CAGSQAASGISYEQYL. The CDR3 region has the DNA TGTGCCGGCAGCCAAGCGGCTAGCGGGATTTCCTACGAGCAGTACTTA.

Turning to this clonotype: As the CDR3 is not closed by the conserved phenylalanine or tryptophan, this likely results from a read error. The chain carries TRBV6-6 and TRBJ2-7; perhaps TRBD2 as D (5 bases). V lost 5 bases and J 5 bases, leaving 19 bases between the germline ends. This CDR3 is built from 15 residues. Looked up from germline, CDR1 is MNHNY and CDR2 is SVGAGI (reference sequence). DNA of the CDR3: TGTGCCAGCAGTCATGACACCTACGGGAACAACGAGCAGTACCTC. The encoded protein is CASSHDTYGNNEQYL.

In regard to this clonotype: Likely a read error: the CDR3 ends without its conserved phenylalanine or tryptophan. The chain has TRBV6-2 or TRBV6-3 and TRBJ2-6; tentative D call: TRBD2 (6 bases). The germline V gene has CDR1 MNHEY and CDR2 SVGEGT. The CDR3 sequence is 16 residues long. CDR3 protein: CAGSYAGLSGANVLTL. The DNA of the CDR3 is TGTGCCGGCAGTTACGCGGGACTCTCTGGGGCCAACGTCCTGACTTTA.

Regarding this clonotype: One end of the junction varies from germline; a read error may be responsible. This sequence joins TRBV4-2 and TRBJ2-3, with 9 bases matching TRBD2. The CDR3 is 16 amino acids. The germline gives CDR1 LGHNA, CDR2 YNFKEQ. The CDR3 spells CASRQGLAPRTDTQYF. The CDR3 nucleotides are TGTGCCAGCAGGCAAGGACTAGCGCCACGCACAGATACGCAGTATTTT.

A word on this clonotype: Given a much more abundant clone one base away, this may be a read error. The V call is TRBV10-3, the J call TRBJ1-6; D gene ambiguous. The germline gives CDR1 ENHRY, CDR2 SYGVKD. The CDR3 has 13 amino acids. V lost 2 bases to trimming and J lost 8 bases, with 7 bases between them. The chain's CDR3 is CAISETVDSPLHF. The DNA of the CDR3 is TGTGCCATCAGTGAGACAGTGGATTCACCCCTCCACTTT.

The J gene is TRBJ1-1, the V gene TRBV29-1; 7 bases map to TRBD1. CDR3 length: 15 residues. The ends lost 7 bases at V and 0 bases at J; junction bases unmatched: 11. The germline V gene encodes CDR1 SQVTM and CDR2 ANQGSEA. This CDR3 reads CSGLGGWGMNTEAFF. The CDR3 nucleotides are TGCAGCGGGTTAGGGGGCTGGGGAATGAACACTGAAGCTTTCTTT.

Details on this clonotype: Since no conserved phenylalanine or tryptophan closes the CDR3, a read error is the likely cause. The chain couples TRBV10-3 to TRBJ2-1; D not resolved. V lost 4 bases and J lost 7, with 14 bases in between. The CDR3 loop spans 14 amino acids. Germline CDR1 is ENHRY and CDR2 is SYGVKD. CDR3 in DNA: TGTGCCATCAGTGTGTCCCGCAGTCGGAATGAGCAGTTCTAC. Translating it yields CAISVSRSRNEQFY.

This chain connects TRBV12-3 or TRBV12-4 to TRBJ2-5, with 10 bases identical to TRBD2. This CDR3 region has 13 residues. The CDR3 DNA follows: TGTGTCAGTTCGCTAGCGGGAGTGCAGACCCAGTACTTC. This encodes CVSSLAGVQTQYF.

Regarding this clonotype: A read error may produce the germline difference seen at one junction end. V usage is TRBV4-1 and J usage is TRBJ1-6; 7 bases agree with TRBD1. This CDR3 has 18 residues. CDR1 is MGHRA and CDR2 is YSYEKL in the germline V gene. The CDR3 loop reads CASNQYGQASSYNSPLHF. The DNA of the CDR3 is TGCGCCAGCAACCAATACGGACAGGCCAGCTCCTATAATTCACCCCTCCACTTT.

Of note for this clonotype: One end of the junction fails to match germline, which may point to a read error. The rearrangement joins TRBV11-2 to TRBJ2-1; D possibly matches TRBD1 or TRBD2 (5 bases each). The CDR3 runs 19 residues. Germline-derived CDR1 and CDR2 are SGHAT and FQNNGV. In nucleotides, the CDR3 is TGTGCCAGCAGCTTAGATGGGCGATTCAGTGGGACCCTTTGCAATGAGCCGTTCTTC. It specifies CASSLDGRFSGTLCNEPFF.

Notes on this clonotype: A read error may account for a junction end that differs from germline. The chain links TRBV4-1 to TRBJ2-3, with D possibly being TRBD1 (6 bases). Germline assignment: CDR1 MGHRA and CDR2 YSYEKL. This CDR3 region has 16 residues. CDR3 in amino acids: CASSQDWQGRADTQYF. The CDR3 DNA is TGCGCCAGCAGCCAAGATTGGCAGGGGCGAGCAGATACACAGTATTTT.

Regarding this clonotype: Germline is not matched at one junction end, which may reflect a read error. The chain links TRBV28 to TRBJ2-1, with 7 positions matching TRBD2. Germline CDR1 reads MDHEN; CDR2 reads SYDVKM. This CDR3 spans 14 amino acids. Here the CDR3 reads CASSVLAGNYEQLF. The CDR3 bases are TGTGCCAGCAGTGTGTTAGCGGGTAACTATGAGCAGCTCTTC.

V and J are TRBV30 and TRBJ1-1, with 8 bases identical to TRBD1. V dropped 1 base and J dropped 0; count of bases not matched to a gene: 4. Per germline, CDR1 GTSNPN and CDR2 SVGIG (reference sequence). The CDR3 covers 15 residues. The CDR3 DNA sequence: TGTGCCTGGAGTGGCCAGGGGGCGGTGAACACTGAAGCTTTCTTT. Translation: CAWSGQGAVNTEAFF.

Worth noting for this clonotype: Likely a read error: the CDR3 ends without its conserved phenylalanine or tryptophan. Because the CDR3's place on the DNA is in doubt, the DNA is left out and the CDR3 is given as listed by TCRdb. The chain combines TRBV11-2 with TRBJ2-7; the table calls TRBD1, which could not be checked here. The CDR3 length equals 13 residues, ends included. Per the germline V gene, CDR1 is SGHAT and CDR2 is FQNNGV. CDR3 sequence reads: CARSFDRVYERYL.

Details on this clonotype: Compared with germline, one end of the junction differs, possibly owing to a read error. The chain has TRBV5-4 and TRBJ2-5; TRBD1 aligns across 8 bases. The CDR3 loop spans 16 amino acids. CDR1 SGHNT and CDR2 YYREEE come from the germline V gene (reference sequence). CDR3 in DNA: TGTGCCGGCAGCGGAACCACAGGGGGGAGGATGGTGACCCAGTACTTC. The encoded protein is CAGSGTTGGRMVTQYF.

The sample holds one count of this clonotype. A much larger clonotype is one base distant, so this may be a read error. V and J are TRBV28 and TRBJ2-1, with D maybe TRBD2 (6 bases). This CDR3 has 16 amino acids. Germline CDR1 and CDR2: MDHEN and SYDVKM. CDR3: CASTPPRDLINNEQLF. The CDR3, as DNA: TGTGCCAGCACCCCTCCCCGGGACTTGATCAACAATGAGCAGTTATTC.

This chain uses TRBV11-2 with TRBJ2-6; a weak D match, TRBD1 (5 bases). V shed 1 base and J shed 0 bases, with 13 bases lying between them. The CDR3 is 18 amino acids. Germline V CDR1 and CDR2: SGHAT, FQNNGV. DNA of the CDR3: TGTGCCAGCAGCTTAGGGCCAGGGCACAGCTCTGGGGCCAACGTCCTGACTTTC. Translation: CASSLGPGHSSGANVLTF. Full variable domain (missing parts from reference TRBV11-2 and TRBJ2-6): EAGVAQSPRYKIIEKRQSVAFWCNPISGHATLYWYQQILGQGPKLLIQFQNNGVVDDSQLPKDRFSAERLKGVDSTLKIQPAKLEDSAVYLCASSLGPGHSSGANVLTFGAGSRLTVL.

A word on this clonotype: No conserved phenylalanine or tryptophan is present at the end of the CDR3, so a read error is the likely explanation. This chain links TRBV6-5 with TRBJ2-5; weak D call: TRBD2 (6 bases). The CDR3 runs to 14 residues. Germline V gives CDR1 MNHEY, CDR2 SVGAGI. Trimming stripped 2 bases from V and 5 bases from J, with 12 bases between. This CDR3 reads CASSYGGIQETQYL. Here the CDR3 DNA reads TGTGCCAGCAGTTACGGAGGGATCCAGGAGACCCAGTACCTC.

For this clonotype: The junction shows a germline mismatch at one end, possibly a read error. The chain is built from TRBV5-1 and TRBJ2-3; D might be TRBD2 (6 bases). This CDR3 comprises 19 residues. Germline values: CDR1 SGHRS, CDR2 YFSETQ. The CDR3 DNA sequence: TGCGCCAGCAGCTTCTATAAGCGGAGGGGATACTCTAGCAGAGATACGCGGTATTTT. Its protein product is CASSFYKRRGYSSRDTRYF.

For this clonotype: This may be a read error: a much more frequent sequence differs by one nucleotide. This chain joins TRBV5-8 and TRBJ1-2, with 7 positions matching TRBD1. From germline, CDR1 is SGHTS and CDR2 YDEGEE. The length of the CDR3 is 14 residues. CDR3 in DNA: TGTGCCAGCAGCTTGGACAGGGGTGGCTATGGCTACATCTTC. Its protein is CASSLDRGGYGYIF.

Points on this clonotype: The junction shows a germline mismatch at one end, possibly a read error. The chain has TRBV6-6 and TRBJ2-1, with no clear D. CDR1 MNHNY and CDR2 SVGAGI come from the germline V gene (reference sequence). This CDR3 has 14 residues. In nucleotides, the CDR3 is TGTGCCAGTAGTTATAACCGGGCCTACAATGAGCAGTTCTTC. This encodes CASSYNRAYNEQFF.

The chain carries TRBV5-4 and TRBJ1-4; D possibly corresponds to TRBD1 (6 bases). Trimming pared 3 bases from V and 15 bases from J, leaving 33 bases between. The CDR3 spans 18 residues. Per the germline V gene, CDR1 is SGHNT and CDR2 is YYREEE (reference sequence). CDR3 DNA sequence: TGTGCCAGCAGCTACGACTACCGGGACAACACAAGGGGTGAAAATATGTTTTTT. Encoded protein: CASSYDYRDNTRGENMFF. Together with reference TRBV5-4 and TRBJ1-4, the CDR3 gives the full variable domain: ETGVTQSPTHLIKTRGQQVTLRCSSQSGHNTVSWYQQALGQGPQFIFQYYREEENGRGNFPPRFSGLQFPNYSSELNVNALELDDSALYLCASSYDYRDNTRGENMFFGSGTQLSVL.